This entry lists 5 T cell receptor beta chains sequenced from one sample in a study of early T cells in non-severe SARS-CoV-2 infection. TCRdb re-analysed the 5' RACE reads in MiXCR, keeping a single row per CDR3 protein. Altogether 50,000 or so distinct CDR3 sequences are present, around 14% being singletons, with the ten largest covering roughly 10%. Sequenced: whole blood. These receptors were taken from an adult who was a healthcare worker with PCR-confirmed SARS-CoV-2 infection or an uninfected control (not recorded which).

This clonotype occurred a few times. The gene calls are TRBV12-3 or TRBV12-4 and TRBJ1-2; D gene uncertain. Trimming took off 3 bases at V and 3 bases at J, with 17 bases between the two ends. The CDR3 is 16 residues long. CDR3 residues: CASSLDGPPGYYGYTF. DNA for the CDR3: TGTGCCAGCAGTTTGGATGGACCCCCTGGGTACTATGGCTACACCTTC.

The CDR3 here is CASSKGTQYGYTF. As DNA, the CDR3 is TGTGCCAGCAGCAAAGGCACGCAGTATGGCTACACCTTC. The rearrangement uses TRBV3-1 and TRBJ1-2; D not resolved. The V end was cut by 5 bases, the J end by 5 bases, with 12 bases between. The CDR3 sequence is 13 residues long. Per germline, CDR1 LGHDT and CDR2 YNNKEL (reference sequence).

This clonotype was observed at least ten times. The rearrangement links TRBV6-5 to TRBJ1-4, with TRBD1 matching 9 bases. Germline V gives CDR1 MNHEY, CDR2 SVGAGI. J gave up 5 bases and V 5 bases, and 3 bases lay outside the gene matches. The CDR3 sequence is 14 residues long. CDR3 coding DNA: TGTGCCAGCAGTCTACAGGGGGCGAATGAAAAACTGTTTTTT. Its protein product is CASSLQGANEKLFF.

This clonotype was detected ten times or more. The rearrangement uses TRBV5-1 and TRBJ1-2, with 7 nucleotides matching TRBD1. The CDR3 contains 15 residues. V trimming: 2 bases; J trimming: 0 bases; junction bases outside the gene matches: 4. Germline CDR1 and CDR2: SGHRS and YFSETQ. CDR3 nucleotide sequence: TGCGCCAGCAGCTTAACTGGGACAGCTAACTATGGCTACACCTTC. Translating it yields CASSLTGTANYGYTF.

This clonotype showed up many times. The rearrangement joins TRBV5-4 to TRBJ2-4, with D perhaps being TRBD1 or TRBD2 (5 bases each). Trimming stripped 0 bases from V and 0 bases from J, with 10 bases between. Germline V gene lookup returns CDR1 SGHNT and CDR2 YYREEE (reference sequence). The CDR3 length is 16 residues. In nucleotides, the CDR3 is TGTGCCAGCAGCTTGGCCGGGACCCAAGCCAAAAACATTCAGTACTTC. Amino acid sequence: CASSLAGTQAKNIQYF. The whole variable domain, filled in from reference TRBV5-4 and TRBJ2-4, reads ETGVTQSPTHLIKTRGQQVTLRCSSQSGHNTVSWYQQALGQGPQFIFQYYREEENGRGNFPPRFSGLQFPNYSSELNVNALELDDSALYLCASSLAGTQAKNIQYFGAGTRLSVL.